The clone carrying this T cell receptor (beta chain) was observed a single time. TCRdb's table, derived via immunoSEQ multiplex PCR, lists solely in-frame clones and lacks some. The sample lists fewer than 40,000 clones, approximately 96% occurring once. These data are taken from a study of regulatory and conventional T cells in RAG deficiency. The J segment lost 10 bases and the V segment lost 5 bases, leaving 4 bases of the junction unmatched. Germline values: CDR1 SGHRS, CDR2 YFSETQ. The CDR3 sequence is 12 residues long. The sorted conventional CD4+ T cells were CD25-low and CD127-high, with genomic DNA sequenced. The sample also formed part of further work on regulatory T cells. From that study: Amplification used 52 TRBV primers and 13 TRBJ primers.

This receptor was identified in a human donor in good health. V and J are TRBV5-1 and TRBJ2-3; 10 bases fit TRBD2. Sequences were obtained from CD25- CD4+ T cells sorted from blood. CDR3 DNA: TGCGCCAGCAGTTCTAGCGGGGGCCCGCAGTATTTT. Translating gives CASSSSGGPQYF.